Shown below are 15 T cell receptor beta chains from a single sample sequenced in a study of beta chain features in type 1 diabetes. Study findings and constraints: TCRB CDR3s were moderately but significantly shorter in Type 1 diabetes patients in all four CD4+ subsets.

The entirety of the isolated RNA underwent reverse transcription, so expressed TCRB transcripts were sequenced. Data came from immunoSEQ multiplex PCR; TCRdb stores just in-frame clones and leaves some out. The data show hundreds of thousands of clones, about 12% seen once. Antigens of these TCRs are unknown. The sequencing input was naive CD4+ T cells from blood. Source of these receptors: a woman in her late teens or twenties with type 1 diabetes.

This clone showed up just a few times. The chain has TRBV4-3 and TRBJ2-1; weak D call: TRBD2 (6 bases). The V and J ends lost 1 base and 7 bases respectively, with 14 bases between them. CDR1 is LGHNA and CDR2 is YSLEER in the germline V gene. The CDR3 loop spans 15 amino acids. The CDR3: CASSQARGLGNEQFF. CDR3 in DNA: TGCGCCAGCAGCCAAGCTCGGGGGTTGGGGAATGAGCAGTTCTTC.

The chain recombines TRBV7-2 with TRBJ2-1; 8 bases are a match to TRBD1. Germline V gene sequence: CDR1 SGHTA, CDR2 FQGNSA. Trimming at V came to 5 bases and at J to 4 bases, leaving 4 bases not matched to a gene. The CDR3 extends over 14 amino acids. This CDR3 reads CASSPGQAYNEQFF. The CDR3 coding sequence is TGTGCCAGCAGCCCGGGACAGGCTTACAATGAGCAGTTCTTC.

The chain has TRBV6-5 and TRBJ2-2; a weak D match, TRBD1 (6 bases). The CDR3 sequence is 14 residues long. V was clipped by 6 bases and J by 3 bases, with 11 bases between them. Germline assignment: CDR1 MNHEY and CDR2 SVGAGI. CDR3 nucleotide sequence: TGTGCCAGCAGCTCCGGACAGTACACCGGGGAGCTGTTTTTT. Protein sequence: CASSSGQYTGELFF.

Notes on this clone: The sample contains more than one DNA sequence encoding this CDR3. V is TRBV25-1 and J is TRBJ1-1; the D is unclear. V lost 4 bases and J lost 4, with 4 bases in between. The CDR3 is 11 amino acids. CDR1 is MGHDK and CDR2 is SYGVNS in the germline V gene. CDR3: CASSASTEAFF. The CDR3 nucleotides read TGTGCCAGCAGTGCTAGCACTGAAGCTTTCTTT.

V usage is TRBV10-3 and J usage is TRBJ1-5; D is uncertain. Germline CDR1 is ENHRY and CDR2 is SYGVKD. CDR3 size: 13 residues. V shed 10 bases and J shed 5 bases, with 15 bases lying between them. The CDR3 DNA reads TGTGCCAGCAGGAGGGTATTGGATCAGCCCCAGCATTTT. This translates into CASRRVLDQPQHF.

This clone was counted between two and nine times. The rearrangement links TRBV7-9 to TRBJ1-1; 10 positions agree with TRBD1. V gave up 1 base and J gave up 9 bases; unmatched junction bases: 8. CDR3 length equals 15 residues. Germline V gene lookup returns CDR1 SEHNR and CDR2 FQNEAQ (reference sequence). This CDR3 reads CASSLVSGTGVKAFF. CDR3 in DNA: TGTGCCAGCAGCTTAGTCTCCGGGACAGGGGTGAAAGCTTTCTTT.

V is TRBV7-2 and J is TRBJ1-4, with TRBD1 matching 11 bases. The CDR3 runs 15 residues. V was pared by 6 bases and J by 3 bases, with 3 bases of the junction left unmatched. Per the germline V gene, CDR1 is SGHTA and CDR2 is FQGNSA. The CDR3 reads CASRDRGQPNEKLFF. In DNA, the CDR3 is TGTGCCAGCAGGGACAGGGGGCAACCTAATGAAAAACTGTTTTTT.

The chain is built from TRBV7-2 and TRBJ2-3, with 8 bases matching TRBD2. The CDR3 is 15 amino acids. The ends lost 3 bases at V and 6 bases at J; junction bases unmatched: 8. Germline CDR1 SGHTA, CDR2 FQGNSA. Written as DNA, the CDR3 is TGTGCCAGCAGCTTGGGGAGCGGGAGCGGTGATACGCAGTATTTT. It codes for CASSLGSGSGDTQYF.

In DNA, the CDR3 is TGTGCCAGCAGTTACCAGGCGCACAATGAGCAGTTCTTC. This encodes CASSYQAHNEQFF. This chain uses TRBV6-6 with TRBJ2-1; the D is unclear. The V gene lost 2 bases and the J gene lost 5 bases, with 7 bases spanning the gap. In germline, CDR1 is MNHNY, CDR2 SVGAGI (reference sequence). The CDR3 has 13 residues.

There are a few counts of this clone. The V call is TRBV7-9, the J call TRBJ1-3; D remains unclear. Trimming cost V 2 bases and J 0 bases, with 8 bases left between them. Germline V lookup: CDR1 SEHNR, CDR2 FQNEAQ (reference sequence). This CDR3 comprises 15 residues. CDR3 bases: TGTGCCAGCAGCTTAACGGGTAGCTCTGGAAACACCATATATTTT. Translating it yields CASSLTGSSGNTIYF. Full variable domain (remainder filled in from reference TRBV7-9 and TRBJ1-3): DTGVSQNPRHKITKRGQNVTFRCDPISEHNRLYWYRQTLGQGPEFLTYFQNEAQLEKSRLLSDRFSAERPKGSFSTLEIQRTEQGDSAMYLCASSLTGSSGNTIYFGEGSWLTVV.

The V gene is TRBV7-2, the J gene TRBJ1-1, with 8 bases identical to TRBD1. The CDR3 totals 15 residues. Germline CDR1 and CDR2: SGHTA and FQGNSA. J gave up 1 base and V 5 bases, and 6 bases lay outside the gene matches. The chain's CDR3 is CASSAPGQENTEAFF. The CDR3, as DNA: TGTGCCAGCAGCGCCCCGGGACAGGAGAACACTGAAGCTTTCTTT.

This clone was observed a handful of times. This sequence joins TRBV4-3 and TRBJ1-2, with TRBD1 matching over 8 bases. Losses at the gene ends were 0 bases for V and 4 bases for J; bases not matched to a gene: 7. Germline V gives CDR1 LGHNA, CDR2 YSLEER. CDR3 length equals 16 residues. CDR3 bases: TGCGCCAGCAGCCAAGATCTGACAGGGGCGGGCTATGGCTACACCTTC. This gives the protein CASSQDLTGAGYGYTF.

This clone occurred a few times. The chain couples TRBV5-1 to TRBJ2-2; the D gene is possibly TRBD2 (7 bases). Trimming pared 6 bases from V and 4 bases from J, leaving 16 bases between. Germline CDR1 and CDR2: SGHRS and YFSETQ. The CDR3 spans 15 residues. Here the CDR3 reads CASTQRGARTGELFF. In DNA, the CDR3 is TGCGCCAGCACCCAACGGGGGGCGCGCACCGGGGAGCTGTTTTTT.

The sample holds a few counts of this clone. The chain links TRBV4-3 to TRBJ2-5, with 7 bases lining up with TRBD2. V shed 0 bases, J shed 2 bases, and the junction held 6 bases outside the gene matches. This CDR3 has 16 amino acids. Germline CDR1 LGHNA, CDR2 YSLEER. DNA for the CDR3: TGCGCCAGCAGCCAAGATGGGACGGGAGGACAAGAGACCCAGTACTTC. Its translation: CASSQDGTGGQETQYF.

There are a few counts of this clone. V is TRBV5-1 and J is TRBJ2-1; TRBD1 agrees at 9 bases. Unmatched junction bases numbered 9, after V lost 6 bases and J lost 5 bases. Germline V CDR1 and CDR2: SGHRS, YFSETQ. The CDR3 loop spans 15 amino acids. CDR3 loop: CASTLGTGYNNEQFF. Here the CDR3 DNA reads TGCGCCAGCACCCTCGGGACAGGGTACAACAATGAGCAGTTCTTC.